This record covers a single T cell receptor (beta chain). This record belongs to a study of blood T cell repertoires in COVID-19. Libraries were prepared by immunoSEQ multiplex PCR; TCRdb keeps only in-frame clonotypes and omits some of them. In the table there are around 80,000 clones, approximately 80% of which are singletons. Germline V gene sequence: CDR1 SGDLS, CDR2 YYNGEE. Trimming at V came to 3 bases and at J to 4 bases, leaving 9 bases not matched to a gene. This CDR3 contains 15 residues. The chain is built from TRBV9 and TRBJ1-1, with 7 bases that match TRBD1. This receptor was obtained from a human donor in a cohort sampled during active COVID-19. Sequences were obtained from peripheral blood. The CDR3 DNA follows: TGTGCCAGCAGCGCATACTACTCAGGGGGCACTGAAGCTTTCTTT. Protein product: CASSAYYSGGTEAFF.